Reported below is one T cell receptor (beta chain). RNA in amounts of roughly 0.5 to 1 ug was reverse transcribed with random hexamers. Each CDR3 protein is one row after TCRdb ran MiXCR on the immunoSEQ multiplex PCR reads. Of roughly 150,000 distinct CDR3 sequences in the sample, about 94% are singletons; the top ten hold 0.21%. The data were obtained in a study of CD8 T cells in Susac syndrome. The CDR3 length is 13 residues. Looked up from germline, CDR1 is SNHLY and CDR2 is FYNNEI. V dropped 7 bases and J dropped 4 bases, with 11 bases sitting between them. TCR beta sequences were obtained from blood CD8+ and CD4+ T cells.

The sequenced material came from CD8+ T cells from PBMCs. This TCR derives from a human donor with multiple sclerosis. The rearrangement joins TRBV2 to TRBJ1-5; D remains unclear. CDR3 bases: TGTGCCAGCAACTATGGACGGAATCAGCCCCAGCATTTT. Translating it yields CASNYGRNQPQHF.